Listed below are T cell receptor beta chains from one sample, sequenced in a study of cytomegalovirus exposure and HLA in healthy donors. Clones were read by immunoSEQ multiplex PCR, and TCRdb kept only the in-frame ones, dropping some. The sample holds about 59,000 clones, 83% seen once. Material for sequencing was PBMCs. These receptors came from a human donor in good health. Both conserved end residues are part of each CDR3. Expanded clones get a size class; other rows say once, few or many, or leave the size out.

size,J,V,CDR3
.,TRBJ2-6,TRBV4-3,CASSQDWALRGANVLTF
.,TRBJ2-5,TRBV7-8,CASSLALLGGASGQTQYF
.,TRBJ2-7,TRBV10-2,CASSGPAGQGDEQYF
.,TRBJ1-2,TRBV18,CASSPDDCRGCGYTF
.,TRBJ2-7,TRBV6-1,CASSEVSGGVYEQYF
.,TRBJ2-4,TRBV4-3,CASSPDGWNGLGKNIQYF
.,TRBJ1-2,TRBV6-5,CASSYSTGMGYGYTF
.,TRBJ2-7,TRBV21-1,CASSLKGTSGDYEQYF
.,TRBJ2-7,TRBV10-3,CAISGQGYEQYF
once,TRBJ1-2,TRBV19,CASSGQGLYGYTF
.,TRBJ2-3,TRBV6-4,CASSDSTGGDTQYF